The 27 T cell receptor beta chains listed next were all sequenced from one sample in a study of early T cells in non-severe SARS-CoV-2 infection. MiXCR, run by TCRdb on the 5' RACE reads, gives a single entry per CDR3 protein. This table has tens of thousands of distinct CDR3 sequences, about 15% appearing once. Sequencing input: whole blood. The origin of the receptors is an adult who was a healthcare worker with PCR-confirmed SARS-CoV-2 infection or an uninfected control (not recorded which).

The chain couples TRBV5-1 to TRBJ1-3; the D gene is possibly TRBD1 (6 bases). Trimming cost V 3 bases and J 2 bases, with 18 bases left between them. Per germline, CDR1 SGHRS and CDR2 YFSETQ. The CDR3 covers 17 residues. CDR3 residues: CASSYSGPGVTGNTIYF. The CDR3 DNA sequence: TGCGCCAGCAGCTATTCCGGACCAGGGGTCACTGGAAACACCATATATTTT.

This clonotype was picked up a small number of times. This CDR3 is CASSFLDTQYF. The CDR3 DNA reads TGTGCCAGCAGTTTTCTCGATACGCAGTATTTT. The chain joins TRBV27 to TRBJ2-3; D gene uncertain. This CDR3 comprises 11 residues. CDR1 and CDR2 (germline): MNHEY, SMNVEV (reference sequence). V was pared by 3 bases and J by 6 bases, with 4 bases between.

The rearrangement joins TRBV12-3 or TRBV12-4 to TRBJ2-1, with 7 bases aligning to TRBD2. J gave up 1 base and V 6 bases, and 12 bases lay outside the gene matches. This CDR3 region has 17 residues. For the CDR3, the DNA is TGTGCCAGCAGCACTGGGGGGGTGATCTCTTCCTACAATGAGCAGTTCTTC. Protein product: CASSTGGVISSYNEQFF.

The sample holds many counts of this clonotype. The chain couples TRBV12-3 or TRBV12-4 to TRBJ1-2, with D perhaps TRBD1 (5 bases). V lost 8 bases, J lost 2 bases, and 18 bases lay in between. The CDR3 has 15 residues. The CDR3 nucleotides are TGTGCCAGCCGTCGCGGGACGGATATCAACTATGGCTACACCTTC. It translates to CASRRGTDINYGYTF.

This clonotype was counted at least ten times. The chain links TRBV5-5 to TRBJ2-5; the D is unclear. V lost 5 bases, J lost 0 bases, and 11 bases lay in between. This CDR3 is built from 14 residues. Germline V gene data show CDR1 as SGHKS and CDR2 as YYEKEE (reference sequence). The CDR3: CASRVAMYQETQYF. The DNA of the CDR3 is TGTGCCAGCAGGGTAGCCATGTACCAAGAGACCCAGTACTTC.

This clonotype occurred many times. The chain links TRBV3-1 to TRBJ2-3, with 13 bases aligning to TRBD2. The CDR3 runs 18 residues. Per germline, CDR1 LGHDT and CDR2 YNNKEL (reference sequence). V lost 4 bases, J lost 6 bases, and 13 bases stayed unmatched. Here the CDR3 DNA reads TGTGCCAGCAGCCCCAGAGCTAAGACTAGCGGGGGGCCGGATACGCAGTATTTT. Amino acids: CASSPRAKTSGGPDTQYF.

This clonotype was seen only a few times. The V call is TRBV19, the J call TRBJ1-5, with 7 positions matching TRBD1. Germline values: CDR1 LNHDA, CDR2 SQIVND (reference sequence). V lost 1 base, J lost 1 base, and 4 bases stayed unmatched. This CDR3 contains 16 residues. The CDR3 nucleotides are TGTGCCAGTAGTATAGGAGGGGGCGGAAGCAATCAGCCCCAGCATTTT. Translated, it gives CASSIGGGGSNQPQHF.

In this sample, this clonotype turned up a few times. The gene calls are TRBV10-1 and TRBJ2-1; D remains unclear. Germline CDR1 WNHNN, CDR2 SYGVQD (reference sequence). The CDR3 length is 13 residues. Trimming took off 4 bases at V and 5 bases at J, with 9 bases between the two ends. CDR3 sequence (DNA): TGCGCCAGCAGTGCAGCTGGGGACAATGAGCAGTTCTTC. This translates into CASSAAGDNEQFF.

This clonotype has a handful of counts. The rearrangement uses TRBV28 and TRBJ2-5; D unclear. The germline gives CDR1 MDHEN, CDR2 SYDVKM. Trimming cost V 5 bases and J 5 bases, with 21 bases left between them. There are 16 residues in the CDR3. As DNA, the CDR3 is TGTGCCAGCAGTGCTCCCGGGCCGAGGTCCTCCGAGACCCAGTACTTC. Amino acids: CASSAPGPRSSETQYF.

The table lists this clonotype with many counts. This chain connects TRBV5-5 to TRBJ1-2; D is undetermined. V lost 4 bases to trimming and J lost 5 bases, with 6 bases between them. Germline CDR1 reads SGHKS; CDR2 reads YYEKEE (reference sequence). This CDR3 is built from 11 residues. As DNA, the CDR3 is TGTGCCAGCAGCCTCCAATATGGCTACACCTTC. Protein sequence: CASSLQYGYTF.

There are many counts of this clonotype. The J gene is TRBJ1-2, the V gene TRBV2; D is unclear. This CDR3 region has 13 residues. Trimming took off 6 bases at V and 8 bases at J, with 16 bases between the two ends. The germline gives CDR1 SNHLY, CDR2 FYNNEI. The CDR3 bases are TGTGCCAGCAGAGAGCACAGAAACCTGGGCTACACCTTC. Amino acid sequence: CASREHRNLGYTF.

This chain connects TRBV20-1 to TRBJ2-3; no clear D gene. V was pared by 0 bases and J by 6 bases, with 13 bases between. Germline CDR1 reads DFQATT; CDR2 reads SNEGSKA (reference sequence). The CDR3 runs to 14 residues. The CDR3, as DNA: TGCAGTGCTAGAGAGTCCTTATGGCGGGATACGCAGTATTTT. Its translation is CSARESLWRDTQYF.

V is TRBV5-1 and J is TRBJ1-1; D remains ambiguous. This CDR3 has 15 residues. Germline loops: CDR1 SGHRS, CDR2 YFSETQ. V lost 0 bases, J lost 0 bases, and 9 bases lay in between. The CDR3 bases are TGCGCCAGCAGCTTGGCCGGACGGATGAACACTGAAGCTTTCTTT. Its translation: CASSLAGRMNTEAFF.

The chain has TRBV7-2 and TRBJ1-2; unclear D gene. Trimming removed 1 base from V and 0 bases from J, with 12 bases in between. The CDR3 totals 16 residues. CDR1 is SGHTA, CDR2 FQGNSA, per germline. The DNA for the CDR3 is TGTGCCAGCAGCTTAGGTTTCCAGTTAGCTAACTATGGCTACACCTTC. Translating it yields CASSLGFQLANYGYTF.

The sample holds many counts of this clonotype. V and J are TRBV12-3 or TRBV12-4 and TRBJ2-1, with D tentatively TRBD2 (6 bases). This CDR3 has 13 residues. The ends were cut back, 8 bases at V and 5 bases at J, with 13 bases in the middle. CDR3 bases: TGTGCCAGCGGAGGGGCGAATCACAATGAGCAGTTCTTC. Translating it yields CASGGANHNEQFF.

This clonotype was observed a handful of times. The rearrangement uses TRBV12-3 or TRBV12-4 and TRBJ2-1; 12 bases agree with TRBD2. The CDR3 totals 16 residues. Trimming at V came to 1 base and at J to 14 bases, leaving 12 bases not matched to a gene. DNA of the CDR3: TGTGCCAGCAGTTTAGTGGGCGCTAGCGGGGGGGCCAGTGAGTTCTTC. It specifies CASSLVGASGGASEFF.

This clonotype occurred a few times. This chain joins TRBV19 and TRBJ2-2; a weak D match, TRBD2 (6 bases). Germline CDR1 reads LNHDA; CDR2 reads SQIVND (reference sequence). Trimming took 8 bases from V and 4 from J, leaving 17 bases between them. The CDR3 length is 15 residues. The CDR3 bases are TGTGCCAGTTCGTGGGGGGACGGCCCCACCGGGGAGCTGTTTTTT. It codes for CASSWGDGPTGELFF.

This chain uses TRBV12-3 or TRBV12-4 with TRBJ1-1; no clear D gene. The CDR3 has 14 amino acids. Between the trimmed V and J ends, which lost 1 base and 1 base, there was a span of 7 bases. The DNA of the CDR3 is TGTGCCAGCAGTTTAGTAATGGCGAACACTGAAGCTTTCTTT. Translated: CASSLVMANTEAFF.

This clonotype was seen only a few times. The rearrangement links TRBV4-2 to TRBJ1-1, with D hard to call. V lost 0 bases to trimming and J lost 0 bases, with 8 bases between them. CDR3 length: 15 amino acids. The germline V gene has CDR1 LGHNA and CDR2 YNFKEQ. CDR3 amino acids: CASSQEIRVNTEAFF. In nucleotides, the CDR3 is TGTGCCAGCAGCCAAGAAATACGGGTGAACACTGAAGCTTTCTTT.

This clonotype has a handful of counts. The CDR3 sequence: CASSLAVTSGGPTRETQYF. For the CDR3, the DNA is TGTGCCAGCAGCTTAGCCGTGACTAGCGGGGGGCCCACGCGAGAGACCCAGTACTTC. The V call is TRBV11-2, the J call TRBJ2-5; the match to TRBD2 covers 13 bases. The CDR3 length is 19 residues. V lost 1 base, J lost 4 bases, and 12 bases stayed unmatched. Germline V gene data show CDR1 as SGHAT and CDR2 as FQNNGV.

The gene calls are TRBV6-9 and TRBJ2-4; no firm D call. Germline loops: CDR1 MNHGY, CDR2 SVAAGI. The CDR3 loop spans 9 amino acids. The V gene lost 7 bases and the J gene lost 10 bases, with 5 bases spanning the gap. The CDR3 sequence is CASKIIQYF. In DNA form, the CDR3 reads TGTGCCAGCAAAATAATTCAGTACTTC.

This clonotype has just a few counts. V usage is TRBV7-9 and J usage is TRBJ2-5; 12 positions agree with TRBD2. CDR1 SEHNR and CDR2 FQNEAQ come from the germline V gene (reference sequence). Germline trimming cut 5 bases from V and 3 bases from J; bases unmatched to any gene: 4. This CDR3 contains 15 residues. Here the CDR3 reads CASSPGLAGKETQYF. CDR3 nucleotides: TGTGCCAGCAGCCCAGGACTAGCGGGGAAAGAGACCCAGTACTTC.

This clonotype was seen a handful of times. CDR3 sequence: CASSLNSQMNTEAFF. In DNA form, the CDR3 reads TGCGCCAGCAGCTTGAACAGTCAGATGAACACTGAAGCTTTCTTT. J is TRBJ1-1 and V is TRBV5-1; no definite D call. V lost 1 base, J lost 0 bases, and 10 bases lay in between. Germline CDR1 and CDR2: SGHRS and YFSETQ. The CDR3 consists of 15 residues.

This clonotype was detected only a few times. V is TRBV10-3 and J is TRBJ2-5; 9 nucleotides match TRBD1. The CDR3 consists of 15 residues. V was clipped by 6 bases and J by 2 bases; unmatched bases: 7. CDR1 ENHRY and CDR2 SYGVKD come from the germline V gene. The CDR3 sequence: CAIREDRGVQETQYF. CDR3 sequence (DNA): TGTGCCATCAGAGAAGACAGGGGGGTGCAAGAGACCCAGTACTTC.

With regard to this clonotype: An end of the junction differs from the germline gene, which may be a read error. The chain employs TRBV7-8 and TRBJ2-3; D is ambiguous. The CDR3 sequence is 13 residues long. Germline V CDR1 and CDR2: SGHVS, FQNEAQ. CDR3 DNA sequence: TGTGCCAGCAGCTTAGCCCTCACTTCCGGGCCCAATTTT. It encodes CASSLALTSGPNF.

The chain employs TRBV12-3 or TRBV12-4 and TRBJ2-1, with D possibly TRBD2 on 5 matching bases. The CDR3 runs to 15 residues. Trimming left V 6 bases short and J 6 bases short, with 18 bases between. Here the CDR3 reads CASRTEDGLANEQFF. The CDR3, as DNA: TGTGCCAGCAGGACCGAGGACGGACTCGCCAATGAGCAGTTCTTC.

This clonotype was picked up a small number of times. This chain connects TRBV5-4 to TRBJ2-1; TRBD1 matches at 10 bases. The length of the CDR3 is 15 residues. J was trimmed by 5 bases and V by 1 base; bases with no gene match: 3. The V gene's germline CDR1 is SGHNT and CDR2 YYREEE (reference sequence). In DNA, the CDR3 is TGTGCCAGCAGCTTGTCGGGACAGGGGAACAATGAGCAGTTCTTC. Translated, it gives CASSLSGQGNNEQFF.